Listed below are T cell receptor beta chains from one sample, sequenced in a study of CD8 T cells in Susac syndrome. TCRdb recomputed calls from the immunoSEQ multiplex PCR reads with MiXCR, one row per CDR3 protein. The sample contains around 280,000 distinct CDR3 sequences, around 92% of which appear only once. The sample was CD4+ T cells from PBMCs. These receptors were taken from a human donor with multiple sclerosis. CDR3s include the opening cysteine and the closing phenylalanine or tryptophan. Each record gives: J gene, D gene, clone size, V gene, CDR3 protein, CDR3 DNA. The D gene is left open where the match is weak. For some rows the clone size is stated as once, few or many, or as a class when expanded; others skip it.

TRBJ1-1,NA,NA,TRBV7-8,CASSFDENTEAFF,TGTGCCAGCAGCTTCGACGAGAACACTGAAGCTTTCTTT
TRBJ1-2,NA,NA,TRBV20-1,CSARDPFYGYTF,TGCAGTGCTAGAGACCCATTCTATGGCTACACCTTC
TRBJ2-5,TRBD2,NA,TRBV5-6,CASSLWEGETQYF,TGTGCCAGCAGCTTGTGGGAGGGAGAGACCCAGTACTTC
TRBJ2-3,NA,NA,TRBV20-1,CSASPDTSDTQYF,TGCAGTGCTTCCCCGGACACATCAGATACGCAGTATTTT
TRBJ2-3,NA,NA,TRBV20-1,CSANPGQTDTQYF,TGCAGTGCCAATCCAGGACAGACAGATACGCAGTATTTT
TRBJ2-3,NA,NA,TRBV20-1,CSARDYGGPTDTQYF,TGCAGTGCTAGAGATTACGGGGGGCCGACAGATACGCAGTATTTT
TRBJ1-3,NA,NA,TRBV29-1,CSVRDVRSGNTIYF,TGCAGCGTGCGGGACGTCCGCTCTGGAAACACCATATATTTT
TRBJ2-1,NA,NA,TRBV19,CASSIPRRVVDEQFF,TGTGCCAGTAGTATCCCCCGCAGGGTGGTCGATGAGCAGTTCTTC
TRBJ2-2,NA,NA,TRBV7-2,CASSPQGIGELFF,TGTGCCAGCAGCCCTCAAGGAATCGGGGAGCTGTTTTTT
TRBJ2-5,NA,NA,TRBV11-2,CASSPGGPIETQYF,TGTGCCAGCAGCCCCGGGGGACCAATAGAGACCCAGTACTTC
TRBJ2-7,TRBD2,NA,TRBV7-3,CASAREASSYEQYF,TGTGCCAGCGCACGGGAGGCTTCCTCCTACGAGCAGTACTTC
TRBJ2-4,NA,NA,TRBV28,CASSFRQGRAKNIQYF,TGTGCCAGCAGTTTCCGGCAGGGTCGAGCCAAAAACATTCAGTACTTC
TRBJ2-7,NA,NA,TRBV7-2,CASSSQGGGSYEQYF,TGTGCCAGCAGCTCACAGGGCGGGGGCTCCTACGAGCAGTACTTC
TRBJ2-7,TRBD2,few,TRBV6-6,CASGTSGSVEQYF,TGTGCCAGCGGGACTAGCGGGAGTGTAGAGCAGTACTTC
TRBJ2-5,TRBD2,NA,TRBV28,CASSLRRTSGRRGQETQYF,TGTGCCAGCAGTTTACGTCGGACTAGCGGGAGAAGGGGGCAAGAGACCCAGTACTTC
TRBJ2-5,TRBD2,NA,TRBV14,CASSQRLAGTQETQYF,TGTGCCAGCAGCCAAAGACTAGCGGGGACACAAGAGACCCAGTACTTC
TRBJ2-3,TRBD2,NA,TRBV6-6,CASSWTSGHTDTQYF,TGTGCCAGCAGTTGGACTAGCGGACACACAGATACGCAGTATTTT
TRBJ2-3,NA,NA,TRBV2,CASTEWVVSADTQYF,TGTGCCAGCACAGAGTGGGTCGTTTCCGCAGATACGCAGTATTTT
TRBJ2-5,TRBD2,NA,TRBV4-2,CASSQGLAGDTYQETQYF,TGTGCCAGCAGCCAGGGACTAGCGGGGGACACGTACCAAGAGACCCAGTACTTC
TRBJ2-7,NA,NA,TRBV10-2,CASRGPGAYEQYF,TGCGCCAGCAGGGGGCCGGGGGCGTACGAGCAGTACTTC
TRBJ2-7,TRBD1,NA,TRBV5-4,CASSAGQAGYEQYF,TGTGCCAGCAGCGCCGGACAGGCAGGCTACGAGCAGTACTTC
TRBJ1-1,NA,NA,TRBV5-6,CASSFALSPGVRSNTEAFF,TGTGCCAGCAGCTTTGCGCTCTCCCCTGGGGTCCGATCGAACACTGAAGCTTTCTTT
TRBJ2-3,NA,NA,TRBV5-1,CASSFTVVSTDTQYF,TGCGCCAGCAGCTTCACGGTAGTTAGCACAGATACGCAGTATTTT
TRBJ1-1,TRBD1,NA,TRBV4-2,CASSRPFGQGVTEAFF,TGTGCCAGCAGCCGACCATTCGGACAGGGAGTGACTGAAGCTTTCTTT
TRBJ2-3,TRBD2,NA,TRBV2,CASSDPGLAGEADTQYF,TGTGCCAGCAGTGACCCCGGACTAGCGGGAGAAGCAGATACGCAGTATTTT
TRBJ1-2,TRBD1,NA,TRBV4-2,CASSPRGVGGDGYTF,TGTGCCAGCAGCCCAAGAGGAGTAGGGGGCGACGGCTACACCTTC
TRBJ1-4,TRBD1,NA,TRBV6-2/TRBV6-3,CASSSYRDSSEKLFF,TGTGCCAGCAGTTCGTACCGGGACAGCAGCGAAAAACTGTTTTTT
TRBJ2-5,NA,NA,TRBV20-1,CSASALEPTETQYF,TGCAGTGCTAGCGCCCTGGAGCCGACGGAGACCCAGTACTTC
TRBJ1-2,NA,NA,TRBV7-2,CASSLNRVAGYTF,TGTGCCAGCAGCTTAAACAGAGTGGCGGGCTACACCTTC
TRBJ2-2,TRBD2,NA,TRBV29-1,CSVSGGAVGELFF,TGCAGCGTTTCGGGGGGGGCCGTCGGGGAGCTGTTTTTT
TRBJ2-7,TRBD2,NA,TRBV18,CASSRGSGGYEQYF,TGTGCCAGCTCACGTGGATCGGGGGGCTACGAGCAGTACTTC
TRBJ1-1,NA,NA,TRBV7-3,CASSYGRHATEAFF,TGTGCCAGCAGTTACGGACGCCACGCCACTGAAGCTTTCTTT
TRBJ2-7,NA,NA,TRBV19,CASKDNYEQYF,TGTGCCAGTAAGGACAACTACGAGCAGTACTTC
TRBJ2-1,TRBD2,NA,TRBV29-1,CSVSGGTSRVLSYNEQFF,TGCAGCGTCTCGGGGGGGACTAGCCGGGTTCTCTCCTACAATGAGCAGTTCTTC
TRBJ2-1,NA,NA,TRBV7-8,CASSLALWRGRNEQFF,TGTGCCAGCAGCTTAGCCCTTTGGAGGGGGCGAAATGAGCAGTTCTTC
TRBJ2-1,TRBD1,NA,TRBV7-3,CASSMTGIFLNEQFF,TGTGCCAGCTCCATGACAGGGATATTCCTCAATGAGCAGTTCTTC
TRBJ2-7,NA,NA,TRBV10-3,CAIGAEGLYEQYF,TGTGCCATCGGGGCGGAGGGGCTTTACGAGCAGTACTTC
TRBJ1-2,NA,NA,TRBV12-3/TRBV12-4,CASSLGRGSVDYGYTF,TGTGCCAGCAGCCTAGGAAGGGGTTCCGTCGACTATGGCTACACCTTC
TRBJ2-7,NA,NA,TRBV7-9,CASSLRRPGVYEQYF,TGTGCCAGCAGCTTACGACGTCCCGGGGTTTACGAGCAGTACTTC
TRBJ1-2,TRBD1,once,TRBV24-1,CATKSLGTDWTF,TGTGCCACCAAAAGTCTCGGGACAGACTGGACCTTC
TRBJ2-7,NA,once,TRBV19,CASSIAQGNGEQYF,TGTGCCAGTAGTATCGCACAGGGTAACGGCGAGCAGTACTTC
TRBJ1-1,TRBD1,NA,TRBV19,CASSMGQFMNTEAFF,TGTGCCAGTAGTATGGGACAGTTCATGAACACTGAAGCTTTCTTT
TRBJ2-2,TRBD2,NA,TRBV3-1,CASTWTSGVNTGELFF,TGTGCCAGCACCTGGACTAGCGGGGTCAACACCGGGGAGCTGTTTTTT
TRBJ2-1,NA,NA,TRBV4-3,CASSPDWAIDYNEQFF,TGCGCCAGCAGCCCCGATTGGGCTATTGATTACAATGAGCAGTTCTTC
TRBJ2-3,TRBD2,few,TRBV11-2,CASSIGLAGTSTDTQYF,TGTGCCAGCAGCATCGGACTAGCGGGTACTAGCACAGATACGCAGTATTTT
TRBJ2-7,NA,NA,TRBV20-1,CSARVSGQAYEQYF,TGCAGTGCTAGAGTTAGCGGCCAGGCCTACGAGCAGTACTTC
TRBJ1-5,TRBD1,NA,TRBV2,CASREGAKNLHF,TGTGCCAGCAGAGAGGGGGCGAAAAATCTGCATTTT
TRBJ2-3,TRBD2,NA,TRBV7-3,CASSRAGGGTDTQYF,TGTGCCAGCAGCCGAGCGGGAGGCGGCACAGATACGCAGTATTTT
TRBJ2-7,NA,NA,TRBV4-1,CASSAALLGAGRHF,TGCGCCAGCAGCGCGGCCCTCCTAGGGGCAGGCCGGCACTTC
TRBJ2-3,TRBD2,NA,TRBV4-1,CASSWTSGSGPDTQYF,TGCGCCAGCAGCTGGACTAGCGGGAGTGGCCCAGATACGCAGTATTTT
TRBJ2-5,TRBD2,NA,TRBV6-7,CASTRKRGKETQYF,TGTGCCAGCACGAGGAAGCGGGGGAAAGAGACCCAGTACTTC
TRBJ1-6,NA,NA,TRBV19,CASSILSRTNSPLHF,TGTGCCAGTAGTATTCTCAGCCGGACTAATTCACCCCTCCACTTT
TRBJ1-1,NA,NA,TRBV19,CASSIGGGNTEAFF,TGTGCCAGTAGTATAGGAGGGGGGAACACTGAAGCTTTCTTT
TRBJ2-2,NA,NA,TRBV28,CASRYRPGELFF,TGTGCCAGCAGATACAGGCCCGGGGAGCTGTTTTTT
TRBJ1-2,NA,NA,TRBV7-9,CASSLEGPHGYTF,TGTGCCAGCAGCTTAGAGGGGCCGCATGGCTACACCTTC